The present T cell receptor (beta chain) was sequenced within a study of cytomegalovirus exposure and HLA in healthy donors (dated by TCRdb to 2017 to 2019). Concerning the study at large: An earlier analysis of 587 of the donors reported 250 to 300 Gb of sequence data and around 110 million unique TCR beta sequences from approximately 180 million T cells. Roughly 300 gigabases of sequencing data and about 92 million unique TCR sequences made up an early release that covered around 640 HLA-typed donors. Among the roughly 400 genotyped donors, around 81% belonged to the genetic ancestry cluster associated with self-reported Caucasian donors. The aim of the study was to test whether cataloging public T cell receptors could identify signatures of past pathogen exposure. Using immunosequencing, the study profiled T cell repertoires from 550 to 750 subjects and related those repertoires to cytomegalovirus serostatus. Along with the approximately 600-subject first cohort, a separate validation cohort of around 120 different subjects was used. To predict cytomegalovirus infection status, the study combined high-throughput TCR immunosequencing, statistical association of individual TCRs with disease status, and machine learning. A later analysis re-analyzed previously published TCR beta repertoires from 666 donors and added high-resolution HLA genotyping to study TCR occurrence patterns. In the later analysis, no new phenotypic data were used to find candidate immune exposures; instead, reliance was placed on TCR beta sequences and their occurrence across donors. An earlier analysis of around 640 of the donors used high-throughput TCR beta sequencing to judge whether each TCR beta V gene segment behaved as functional or pseudogenic. Donor age, sex, ethnicity and CMV serostatus were collected together with the repertoire data. A later genetic analysis used genome-wide SNP genotypes for about 60% of the roughly 670 donors, treating that subset as a discovery cohort. Every repertoire in the discovery cohort had been generated on one and the same sequencing platform. Both class I and class II loci were covered by HLA typing, at four-digit resolution. Typing coverage varied by locus: roughly 620-640 donors for A, B, C, DRB1 and DQB1; roughly 510 for DQA1; more than 600 for DPA1; roughly 450 for DPB1. Roughly 5 DR-DQ haplotypes were treated as single units for association and clustering because of strong linkage in the cohort. Across around 400 genotyped donors of the cohort, an average of approximately 240,000 unique TCR beta nucleotide sequences per donor were sequenced, and roughly 20% of those sequences were non-productive.

The cohort was made up of under 800 healthy bone marrow donors. All cohort members were sampled while nominally healthy, although unrecorded immune exposures were likely present. The donor tested CMV seronegative, placing the donor among the 300 to 400 seronegative members of the cohort. Every donor gave a peripheral blood sample, and the peripheral blood mononuclear cells from that sample were used for TCR beta sequencing. Genomic DNA was extracted from the blood cell samples with the Qiagen DNeasy Blood Extraction Kit. Libraries were prepared through the immunoSEQ multiplex PCR assay. For the multiplex PCR, a mixture combining 60 forward primers for TCR Vbeta segments and 13 reverse primers for TCR Jbeta segments was used. Amplification of the CDR3 region of rearranged TCR beta genes was performed with a multiplex PCR assay on genomic DNA. Amplified TCR beta libraries were sequenced as 87-base-pair reads on the Illumina HiSeq System. The original methods were these. A later analysis tallied roughly 76 million unique TCR beta chains across the 610 or so repertoires, and approximately 12 million of those chains were shared by two or more donors. Raw reads were error-corrected and collapsed into unique sequences with a nearest-neighbor algorithm that merged closely related sequences to remove PCR and sequencing errors. Alignment of CDR3 sequences to IMGT reference sequences was used to assign V, D and J gene segments. Each retained sequence needed at least a six-nucleotide match to both a V gene segment and a J gene segment. Rearrangements were called productive when the CDR3 lacked stop codons and stayed in frame with V and J; all others were non-productive. CDR3 was defined according to IMGT convention as the region running from the second conserved V-encoded cysteine to the conserved J-encoded phenylalanine. In an earlier analysis of approximately 500 of the donors, sequences lacking an unambiguous match to a single V gene segment were excluded. In an earlier analysis of some 590 of the donors, V segments were called functional above 56.7% productive rearrangements and were called segregating when the between-donor standard deviation exceeded 5%. A statistical classification framework was built to diagnose cytomegalovirus status from the catalog of TCR beta chain sequences. V and J gene assignment, in a later analysis, came from comparing TCR nucleotide sequences with IMGT/GENE-DB human TR gene sequences. Using the TCRdist pipeline, a later analysis assigned CDR3 sequences along with most-parsimonious VDJ recombination scenarios. A later analysis defined each TCR beta chain by its CDR3 amino acid sequence plus V-gene family, and excluded reads lacking a unique V-gene family. As a way to deal with suspected cross-contamination and a sequencing artifact, a later analysis dropped under 600 nucleotide sequences that were highly shared and had low generation probability. In a later analysis, a clonal expansion index for each public chain was calculated from normalized within-repertoire ranks of inferred template counts. In a later analysis, generation probabilities were computed using a VDJ recombination model fitted to out-of-frame rearrangements, and the results were checked against IGoR. Hypergeometric tests were used in a later analysis to score TCR-TCR, TCR-HLA and TCR-CMV co-occurrence, with a repertoire-size bias correction applied to the TCR pairs. In a later analysis, false discovery rates were estimated by permuting HLA or CMV assignments 20 times. A later analysis grouped co-occurring TCRs with DBSCAN, adding TCRdist sequence similarity when clustering within HLA-allele-positive subsets. Co-occurrence clustering excluded repertoires with fewer than 30,000 or more than 120,000 public chains, plus five with anomalous nucleotide sharing. TCRdb re-hosts the immuneACCESS table, in-frame sequences only. Its copies lack some clones; in the studies checked, an unresolved V gene accounts for under half of them, and the cause for the rest is not known. That table supplies the V and J calls and clone size; D and trimming were determined from the DNA. The table for this sample lists 130,000 or so clones. Roughly 1.4% of the sample belongs to the ten largest clones.

Study-wide conclusions, independent of this receptor: A later genetic analysis associated a missense DCLRE1C variant with V-gene and J-gene trimming of TCR beta chains, and an independent cohort replicated the association. In this cohort, only TCR beta chains were sequenced, and detectable features were limited by the absence of alpha or paired-chain data. A further reported finding was that TCR beta sequences accurately predicted the HLA-A and HLA-B alleles for most subjects in the first cohort. A later analysis found that most CMV-associated TCR beta chains appeared HLA-restricted, with HLA associations seemingly driven largely by CMV exposure. In a later genetic analysis, fewer N-insertions in productive TCRs were reported among donors in an Asian-associated ancestry cluster than the roughly 700-donor mean. In an earlier analysis of more than 450 of the donors, most TCR beta V segments were observed in productive rearrangements about 90% or about 30% of the time, broadly matching IMGT annotations. Specific HLA alleles were associated with 15,000 to 20,000 TCR beta sequences at a false discovery rate of 0.05 in a later analysis. A group of highly shared sequence variants was considered likely to be a technical artifact of the sequencing pipeline. According to the authors, the approach could potentially be generalized to other disease states and immunological phenotypes. According to a later analysis, TCR association rates differed among HLA loci, with DRB1 alleles showing the most associated TCRs and HLA-C alleles showing the fewest. Roughly uniform sequencing depth across donors was assumed in presence/absence analyses, although this assumption may not hold. The classifier was reported to diagnose cytomegalovirus status with high specificity and sensitivity in both the original and validation cohorts. According to a later analysis, parvovirus B19, influenza, CMV and Epstein-Barr virus appeared linked to several top co-occurrence clusters. Correlated functional status among segregating V segments might be attributable to linkage disequilibrium, but an unknown experimental factor could not be ruled out. For the cohort, immune exposure information was limited to CMV serostatus. A few of the identified cytomegalovirus-associated TCR beta chains were confirmed in vitro to be specific for cytomegalovirus antigens. The study gave a list of under 200 TCR beta chains associated with cytomegalovirus. The earlier analysis of approximately 590 of the donors excluded around 17 rarely observed V segments, including chromosome 9 orphons, because counts were too low. Because some donors lacked HLA typing at each locus, the association tests relied only on the typed subset. When HLA alleles, especially DR and DQ, strongly co-occurred, TCR associations were difficult to assign to individual alleles. Compared with equally common non-associated chains, HLA-associated TCR beta chains in a later analysis were more clonally expanded and had lower generation probabilities. Across donors, most TCR sequences were observed very rarely, whereas some public TCRs were present in many individuals.

As concerns this clone: There is no known antigen for this receptor.

The receptor comes from a woman in her thirties or forties in good health and CMV-seronegative. The sequencing input was PBMCs.

The nucleotide sequence is given as TGTGCCAGCAGTGAGAGGGCGGGGGGTTCTCCGGGGGAGGAGCAGTTCTTC. Its product reads: CASSERAGGSPGEEQFF. The sequence is built from TRBV6-1 and TRBJ2-1; 8 bases in the junction line up with TRBD2. Sequences MNHNS (CDR1) and SASEGT (CDR2) are obtained from the germline V gene. The CDR3 runs 17 residues from the cysteine to the phenylalanine. Here the CDR3 DNA is all that survives: 51 bases in frame from base 1. Here V drops 3 bases and J drops 10 bases, and the junction holds 17 bases not matched to any gene.